This TCR beta chain came from a study of blood T cell repertoires in COVID-19 (dated by TCRdb to 2018 to 2021). About the study as a whole: Samples from collaborators originated in the United States, Italy and Spain and spanned both the acute and convalescent phases of COVID-19. The prospective study material was composed of cDNA or gDNA derived from T cells, B-cell-depleted T cells, or PBMCs. Subjects who had been exposed to COVID-19, were actively infected with it, or had recovered from it provided the deeply sampled blood TCRbeta repertoires that made up the dataset. A freely available public database, intended as a resource for researchers studying the immune response to SARS-CoV-2, is where the repertoires were released. Samples were obtained from the ongoing ImmuneRACE study (first 160 participants) and from some 1,200 subjects provided by 6 global collaborators. The sample metadata nearly always contained a de-identified subject ID, COVID-19 status, age in years and sex. Where HLA class I and class II types were available, the types were taken from metadata supplied by the sample provider, not from assay-based typing. What the research found in general, with its limitations: Clinical and demographic metadata were provided uncurated, with the amount varying by source and participant.

This clone was detected a few times. The specificity of this receptor is unknown. Base qualities are not at hand, and no much larger clone is one base apart. Participants in the prospective study were enrolled through a virtual design, were aged 18 to 89 years, and lived in fewer than 30 United States geographic areas. In the prospective study, cohorts were assigned on the basis of participant-reported clinical history obtained from a screening survey and a study questionnaire. For ImmuneRACE Cohort 3, a participant was defined as recovered based on two consecutive negative NP/OP PCR tests, clearance by a healthcare professional, or resolution of symptoms. In the prospective study, mobile phlebotomists collected whole blood, serum and a nasopharyngeal or oropharyngeal swab from each participant. Additional blood draws and questionnaires over an approximately 2-month period could optionally be provided by prospective study participants. Before DNA extraction, blood samples from the prospective study were shipped at room temperature or frozen.

Ends trimmed: V by 11 bases, J by 6 bases; bases unmatched to a gene: 10. Looking up the germline V gene yields CDR1 SNHLY and CDR2 FYNNEI. The CDR3 covers 12 residues, taking in both the cysteine and the phenylalanine. The entry retains the CDR3 DNA only, 36 bases that are in frame from base 1. The immunoSEQ Assay, a bias-controlled multiplex PCR, was used to amplify TCRbeta CDR3 regions from genomic DNA. Per the authors' processing: The number of nucleated cells in each sample was estimated from the amplification of reference gene primers within the assay. To quantify the absolute abundance of each unique TCRbeta CDR3 rearrangement, sequence reads were collapsed and filtered. For each sample, productive Simpson clonality was calculated by taking the square root of Simpson's diversity index across productive rearrangements. The source is immuneACCESS, and TCRdb retained only in-frame sequences with V and J called. Part of the clones is not carried over; for the studies checked, unresolved V genes explain less than half of this, and the remainder is unexplained. V and J calls and clone size are as listed in that table; D and trimming were resolved from the DNA. Recorded for this sample are some 390,000 clones; around 89% of them occurred a single time. In total, the top ten clones hold 1% to 1.3% of the sample.

The sequencing sample was made of PBMCs or T cells enriched from blood (not recorded which). This receptor was taken from a man younger than 40 who had recovered from COVID-19. Here the chain combines TRBV2 and TRBJ2-7; 7 bases in between match TRBD1. CDR3 sequence: CAGHDKGAEQYF. At the DNA level, the sequence is TGTGCCGGTCACGACAAGGGGGCCGAGCAGTACTTC.